This TCR beta chain derives from a study of blood T cell repertoires in COVID-19. Study details: Acute-phase and convalescent COVID-19 samples originated in the United States, Italy and Spain. In each case, the material was cDNA or gDNA derived from T cells, B-cell-depleted T cells, or PBMCs.

Measured with immunoSEQ multiplex PCR; TCRdb has only the in-frame clones, and not every one. The table records fewer than 200,000 clones, around 74% of them present only once. Germline V CDR1 and CDR2: WNHNN, SYGVQD (reference sequence). Trimming shortened V by 2 bases and J by 15 bases, and 17 bases separated the two germline ends. The CDR3 totals 13 residues. This clone was found a few times. J is TRBJ2-1 and V is TRBV10-1; the D gene is possibly TRBD1 (6 bases). The TCR was taken from an elderly woman with acute or convalescent COVID-19. The sample consisted of peripheral blood. CDR3 in amino acids: CASSETLFQGTFF. The CDR3 DNA sequence: TGCGCCAGCAGTGAGACGCTGTTCCAGGGGACGTTCTTC.